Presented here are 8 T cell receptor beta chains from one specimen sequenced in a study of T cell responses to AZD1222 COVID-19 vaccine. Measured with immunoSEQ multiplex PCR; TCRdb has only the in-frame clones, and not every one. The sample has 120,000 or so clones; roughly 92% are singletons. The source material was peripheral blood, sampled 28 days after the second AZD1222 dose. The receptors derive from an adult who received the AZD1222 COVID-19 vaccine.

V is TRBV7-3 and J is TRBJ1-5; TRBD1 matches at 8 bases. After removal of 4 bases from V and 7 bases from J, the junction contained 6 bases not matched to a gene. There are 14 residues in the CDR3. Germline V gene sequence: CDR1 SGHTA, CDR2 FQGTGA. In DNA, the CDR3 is TGTGCCAGCAGCTCCGGACAGGGAGGACAGCCCCAGCATTTT. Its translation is CASSSGQGGQPQHF.

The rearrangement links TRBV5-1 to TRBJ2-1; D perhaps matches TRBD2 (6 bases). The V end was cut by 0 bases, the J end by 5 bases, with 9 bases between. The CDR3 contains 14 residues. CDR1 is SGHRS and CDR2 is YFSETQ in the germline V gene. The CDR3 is CASSLDGEDNEQFF. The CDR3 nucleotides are TGCGCCAGCAGCTTGGACGGGGAGGACAATGAGCAGTTCTTC.

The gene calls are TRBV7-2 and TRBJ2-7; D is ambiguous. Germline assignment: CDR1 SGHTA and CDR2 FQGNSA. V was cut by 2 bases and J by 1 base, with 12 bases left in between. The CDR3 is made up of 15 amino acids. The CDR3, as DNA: TGTGCCAGCAGCTTACATCCATGGGTGTCCTACGAGCAGTACTTC. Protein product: CASSLHPWVSYEQYF.

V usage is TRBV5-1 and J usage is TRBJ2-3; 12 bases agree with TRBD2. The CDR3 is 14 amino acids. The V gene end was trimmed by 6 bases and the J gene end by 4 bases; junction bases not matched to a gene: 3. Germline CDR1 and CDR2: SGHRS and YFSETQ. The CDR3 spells CASMPSGGADTQYF. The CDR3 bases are TGCGCCAGCATGCCTAGCGGGGGGGCAGATACGCAGTATTTT.

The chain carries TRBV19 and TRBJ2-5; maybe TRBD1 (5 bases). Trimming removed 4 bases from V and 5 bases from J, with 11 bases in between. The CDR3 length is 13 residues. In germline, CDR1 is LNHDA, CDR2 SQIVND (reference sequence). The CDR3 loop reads CASSTQGRETQYF. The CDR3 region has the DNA TGTGCCAGTAGTACGCAGGGTAGGGAGACCCAGTACTTC.

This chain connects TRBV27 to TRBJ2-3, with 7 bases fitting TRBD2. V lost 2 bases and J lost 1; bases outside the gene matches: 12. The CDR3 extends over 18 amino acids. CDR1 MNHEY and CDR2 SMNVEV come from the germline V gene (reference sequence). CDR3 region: CASSLRLAGPPGTDTQYF. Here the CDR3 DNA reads TGTGCCAGCAGTTTACGTTTAGCGGGCCCCCCGGGCACAGATACGCAGTATTTT.

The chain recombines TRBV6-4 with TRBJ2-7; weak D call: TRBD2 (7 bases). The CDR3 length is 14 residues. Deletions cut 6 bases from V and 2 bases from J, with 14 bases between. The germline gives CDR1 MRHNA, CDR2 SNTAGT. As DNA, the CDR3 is TGTGCCAGCAGCCGCGAGGGGGGGCCCTACGAGCAGTACTTC. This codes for CASSREGGPYEQYF.

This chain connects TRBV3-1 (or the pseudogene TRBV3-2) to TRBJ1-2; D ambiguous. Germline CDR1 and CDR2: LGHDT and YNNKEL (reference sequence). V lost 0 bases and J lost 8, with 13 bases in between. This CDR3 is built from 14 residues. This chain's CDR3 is CASSQDSFLQGYTF. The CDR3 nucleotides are TGTGCCAGCAGCCAAGATTCTTTCCTGCAGGGCTACACCTTC.